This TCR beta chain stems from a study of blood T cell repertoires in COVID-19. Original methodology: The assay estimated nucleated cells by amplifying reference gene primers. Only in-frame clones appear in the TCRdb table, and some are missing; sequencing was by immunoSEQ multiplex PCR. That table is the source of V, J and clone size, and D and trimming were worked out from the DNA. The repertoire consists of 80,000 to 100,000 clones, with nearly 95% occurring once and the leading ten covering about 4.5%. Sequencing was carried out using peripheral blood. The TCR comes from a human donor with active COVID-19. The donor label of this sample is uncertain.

CDR3 nucleotide sequence: TGTGCCAGCAGCCAAGGGAGGAACACCGGGGAGCTGTTTTTT. Its translation is CASSQGRNTGELFF. The chain joins TRBV5-5 to TRBJ2-2; possible D gene TRBD2, 5 bases. Germline CDR1 SGHKS, CDR2 YYEKEE (reference sequence). The CDR3 runs to 14 residues. V was trimmed by 4 bases and J by 1 base, leaving 8 bases between them.